These T cell receptor beta chains were read from a single sample in a study of T cells in Graves' hyperthyroidism and ophthalmopathy. TCRdb analysed the multiplex PCR reads with MiXCR anew, one entry per CDR3 protein. The data contain a few hundred thousand distinct CDR3 sequences, less than 20% of them singletons. The source material was blood. The receptor set was obtained from a woman aged 30 to 39 with Graves' hyperthyroidism. Both conserved end residues are part of each CDR3. The D gene is left open where the match is weak. Clone size is shown for a subset of rows, as once, few, many or a class of expanded clone.

D: TRBD1
V: TRBV20-1
size: many
J: TRBJ1-5
DNA: TGCAGTGCTACAGGGGGTACAAGCAATCAGCCCCAGCATTTT
CDR3: CSATGGTSNQPQHF

D: .
V: TRBV13
size: .
J: TRBJ2-2
DNA: TGTGCCAGCGCGTCTCTTCCCACCGGGGAGCTGTTTTTT
CDR3: CASASLPTGELFF

D: .
V: TRBV12-3/TRBV12-4
size: many
J: TRBJ2-3
DNA: TGTGCCAGCAGTTTGAGGCCCTTCGATACGCAGTATTTT
CDR3: CASSLRPFDTQYF

D: .
V: TRBV20-1
size: .
J: TRBJ2-1
DNA: TGCAGTGCTACCATAAGCGTCCCAGAGTACAATGAGCAGTTCTTC
CDR3: CSATISVPEYNEQFF

D: TRBD1
V: TRBV30
size: many
J: TRBJ2-7
DNA: TGTGCCTCCCAGCCCAGGGGGACCTACGAGCAGTACTTC
CDR3: CASQPRGTYEQYF

D: TRBD2
V: TRBV3-1
size: few
J: TRBJ2-3
DNA: TGTGCCAGCAGCCTTAGCGGGATGGCAGATACGCAGTATTTT
CDR3: CASSLSGMADTQYF

D: TRBD2
V: TRBV20-1
size: many
J: TRBJ2-3
DNA: TGCAGTGCTCACCCCGCGGGAGTTGATACGCAGTATTTT
CDR3: CSAHPAGVDTQYF

D: TRBD1
V: TRBV7-9
size: many
J: TRBJ2-7
DNA: TGTGCCAGCAGCTTTTCCCCCGGGACAGGGACCTACGAGCAGTACTTC
CDR3: CASSFSPGTGTYEQYF

D: TRBD1
V: TRBV5-1
size: many
J: TRBJ2-1
DNA: TGCGCCAGCAGCTTAACAGGGGACGTTTACAATGAGCAGTTCTTC
CDR3: CASSLTGDVYNEQFF

D: .
V: TRBV3-1
size: many
J: TRBJ2-1
DNA: TGTGCCAGCAGCCAAGATAGGAGGGGGGGGAATGAGCAGTTCTTC
CDR3: CASSQDRRGGNEQFF

D: .
V: TRBV29-1
size: many
J: TRBJ1-2
DNA: TGCAGCGTTGAAGACCCCGACAGCTACTATGGCTACACCTTC
CDR3: CSVEDPDSYYGYTF

D: .
V: TRBV3-1
size: .
J: TRBJ1-6
DNA: TGTGCCAGCAGCCAGAGACAGGAGGGCCGGAATTCACCCCTCCACTTT
CDR3: CASSQRQEGRNSPLHF

D: .
V: TRBV19
size: few
J: TRBJ1-1
DNA: TGTGCCAGTAACCTGGACACTGAAGCTTTCTTT
CDR3: CASNLDTEAFF

D: .
V: TRBV4-2
size: .
J: TRBJ1-5
DNA: TGTGCCAGCAGCCAAGAAGAGTCCAGGGATCAGCCCCAGCATTTT
CDR3: CASSQEESRDQPQHF

D: .
V: TRBV6-1
size: few
J: TRBJ1-1
DNA: TGTGCCAGCATCCGTTCTAACACTGAAGCTTTCTTT
CDR3: CASIRSNTEAFF

D: .
V: TRBV5-1
size: few
J: TRBJ2-7
DNA: TGCGCCAGCAGCTTGGTCCTGGGGGAGCGGTACTTC
CDR3: CASSLVLGERYF

D: .
V: TRBV3-1
size: many
J: TRBJ2-3
DNA: TGTGCCAGCAGCCAAGAGGGAACGTCGGCAGATACGCAGTATTTT
CDR3: CASSQEGTSADTQYF

D: .
V: TRBV19
size: many
J: TRBJ1-1
DNA: TGTGCCAGTAGTATACAGACGAACACTGAAGCTTTCTTT
CDR3: CASSIQTNTEAFF

D: TRBD2
V: TRBV15
size: many
J: TRBJ2-3
DNA: TGTGCCACCAGCAGAGTAGGGCGGGCCGATGCAACTAGCGGGATCGCAGATACGCAGTATTTT
CDR3: CATSRVGRADATSGIADTQYF

D: TRBD2
V: TRBV6-1
size: few
J: TRBJ2-3
DNA: TGTGCCACCCTTATCGGACTAGCGGAGAGCACAGATACGCAGTATTTT
CDR3: CATLIGLAESTDTQYF

D: .
V: TRBV27
size: many
J: TRBJ1-1
DNA: TGTGCCAGCCCTATCGGACAGATGAACCTTATGAACACTGAAGCTTTCTTT
CDR3: CASPIGQMNLMNTEAFF